The 29 T cell receptor beta chains given below trace back to one sample, sequenced in a study of cytomegalovirus exposure and HLA in healthy donors. 13 Jbeta primers and 60 Vbeta primers were used for the PCR. TCRdb keeps only in-frame clones here, not all; method: immunoSEQ multiplex PCR. The data hold more than 140,000 clones, with less than 65% observed a single time. Sequenced material: PBMCs. The source is a woman aged 25 to 45 in good health and CMV-seropositive.

The CDR3 nucleotides are TGTGCCAGCAGCTTATATGGGACACCGCAAGAGACCCAGTACTTC. It translates to CASSLYGTPQETQYF. The chain carries TRBV7-9 and TRBJ2-5; D is perhaps TRBD1 (6 bases). There are 15 residues in the CDR3. Germline CDR1 SEHNR, CDR2 FQNEAQ (reference sequence). V was clipped by 2 bases and J by 2 bases, with 12 bases between them.

J is TRBJ1-1 and V is TRBV5-6; 7 bases agree with TRBD1. The length of the CDR3 is 14 residues. Germline values: CDR1 SGHDT, CDR2 YYEEEE. The V gene end was trimmed by 3 bases and the J gene end by 11 bases; junction bases not matched to a gene: 13. Here the CDR3 DNA reads TGTGCCAGCAGCTGGGACCGACAGGGTCTGAGGGCTTTCTTT. This gives the protein CASSWDRQGLRAFF.

Worth noting for this clone: The same CDR3 also results from other DNA sequences found in this sample. This chain connects TRBV4-1 to TRBJ2-7, with TRBD1 matching over 9 bases. V gave up 2 bases and J gave up 4 bases; unmatched junction bases: 6. The CDR3 length is 15 residues. The V gene's germline CDR1 is MGHRA and CDR2 YSYEKL. DNA for the CDR3: TGCGCCAGCAGCCAACCGGGACAGGGAAGATACGAGCAGTACTTC. Its protein product is CASSQPGQGRYEQYF.

This rearrangement joins TRBV4-1 to TRBJ2-7; 7 nucleotides match TRBD2. V dropped 1 base and J dropped 4; count of bases not matched to a gene: 7. Germline-derived CDR1 and CDR2 are MGHRA and YSYEKL. The CDR3 totals 15 residues. The CDR3, as DNA: TGCGCCAGCAGCCAAGGACCGGGACTAACATACGAGCAGTACTTC. Amino acid sequence: CASSQGPGLTYEQYF.

There are a few counts of this clone. The chain joins TRBV5-6 to TRBJ1-1; D not certain. This CDR3 region has 16 residues. The germline V gene encodes CDR1 SGHDT and CDR2 YYEEEE. Between the trimmed V and J ends, which lost 1 base and 1 base, there was a span of 14 bases. This chain's CDR3 is CASSLRFARANTEAFF. CDR3 bases: TGTGCCAGCAGCTTGAGGTTTGCGAGGGCGAACACTGAAGCTTTCTTT.

In nucleotides, the CDR3 is TGTGCCAGCAGTTCGTTAGCAGGGGGCATGGCCGGGGAGCTGTTTTTT. Translated, it gives CASSSLAGGMAGELFF. The chain carries TRBV27 and TRBJ2-2; 8 positions agree with TRBD1. Trimming cost V 4 bases and J 6 bases; bases outside gene matches: 10. The CDR3 loop spans 16 amino acids. The germline gives CDR1 MNHEY, CDR2 SMNVEV (reference sequence).

The V gene is TRBV5-4, the J gene TRBJ2-7; 12 nucleotides match TRBD2. CDR1 is SGHNT, CDR2 YYREEE, per germline (reference sequence). V shed 0 bases and J 0 bases; nucleotides not matched to a gene: 4. The CDR3 has 17 residues. CDR3 sequence reads: CASSLALAGGGSYEQYF. The CDR3, as DNA: TGTGCCAGCAGCTTGGCCCTAGCGGGAGGGGGCTCCTACGAGCAGTACTTC.

The chain uses TRBV27 and TRBJ2-7; D may be TRBD1 (5 bases). The germline V gene has CDR1 MNHEY and CDR2 SMNVEV (reference sequence). The CDR3 runs 14 residues. The V and J ends lost 4 bases and 7 bases respectively, with 17 bases between them. For the CDR3, the DNA is TGTGCCAGCAGTTATACAGGAACTTCGGGTGAGCAGTACTTC. The encoded protein is CASSYTGTSGEQYF.

The CDR3 region has the DNA TGTGCCAGCAGCCCCTTTTATGAGGGTACTTCACCCCTCCACTTT. Protein sequence: CASSPFYEGTSPLHF. V and J are TRBV7-8 and TRBJ1-6; D unresolved. CDR1 is SGHVS and CDR2 is FQNEAQ in the germline V gene. CDR3 size: 15 residues. V lost 5 bases and J 9 bases, leaving 17 bases between the germline ends.

This clone has only one observation. This rearrangement joins TRBV7-9 to TRBJ1-1, with no clear D. V was clipped by 0 bases and J by 1 base, with 15 bases between them. This CDR3 has 17 residues. The V gene's germline CDR1 is SEHNR and CDR2 FQNEAQ (reference sequence). The CDR3 region is CASSLATLVHSNTEAFF. In DNA form, the CDR3 reads TGTGCCAGCAGCTTAGCTACTCTAGTACACTCGAACACTGAAGCTTTCTTT.

This sequence joins TRBV2 and TRBJ2-2, with TRBD2 matching over 9 bases. This CDR3 spans 15 amino acids. V lost 6 bases and J lost 0; bases outside the gene matches: 2. In germline, CDR1 is SNHLY, CDR2 FYNNEI. The CDR3 sequence is CASRRLAANTGELFF. The CDR3 DNA reads TGTGCCAGCAGGCGACTAGCGGCGAACACCGGGGAGCTGTTTTTT.

This clone was seen just once. The chain joins TRBV19 to TRBJ1-4, with 8 nucleotides matching TRBD1. Germline CDR1 reads LNHDA; CDR2 reads SQIVND (reference sequence). The junction had 4 bases not matched to a gene; V was cut back by 3 bases and J by 7 bases. CDR3 length equals 14 residues. This chain's CDR3 is CASSIQGAGEKLFF. CDR3 nucleotide sequence: TGTGCCAGTAGTATTCAGGGGGCAGGTGAAAAACTGTTTTTT. Complete variable domain (other parts from reference TRBV19 and TRBJ1-4): DGGITQSPKYLFRKEGQNVTLSCEQNLNHDAMYWYRQDPGQGLRLIYYSQIVNDFQKGDIAEGYSVSREKKESFPLTVTSAQKNPTAFYLCASSIQGAGEKLFFGSGTQLSVL.

The V and J genes are TRBV30 and TRBJ2-3; D may be TRBD2 (5 bases). The CDR3 totals 15 residues. The V gene's germline CDR1 is GTSNPN and CDR2 SVGIG (reference sequence). The V end lost 4 bases, the J end lost 0 bases, and 14 bases lay between the germline ends. The CDR3 sequence: CAWTRGPTSTDTQYF. CDR3 DNA: TGTGCCTGGACCCGAGGGCCGACTAGCACAGATACGCAGTATTTT. Full variable domain (remainder filled in from reference TRBV30 and TRBJ2-3): SQTIHQWPATLVQPVGSPLSLECTVEGTSNPNLYWYRQAAGRGLQLLFYSVGIGQISSEVPQNLSASRPQDRQFILSSKKLLLSDSGFYLCAWTRGPTSTDTQYFGPGTRLTVL.

This chain connects TRBV2 to TRBJ1-2; TRBD1 aligns across 10 bases. The CDR3 totals 12 residues. The germline V gene encodes CDR1 SNHLY and CDR2 FYNNEI. The CDR3 sequence: CPSDRGLYGYTF. The CDR3 bases are TGTCCAAGTGACAGGGGGCTCTATGGCTACACCTTC. Based on the CDR3 plus reference TRBV2 and TRBJ1-2, the full variable domain is EPEVTQTPSHQVTQMGQEVILRCVPISNHLYFYWYRQILGQKVEFLVSFYNNEISEKSEIFDDQFSVERPDGSNFTLKIRSTKLEDSAMYFCPSDRGLYGYTFGSGTRLTVV.

This rearrangement joins TRBV6-4 to TRBJ2-7, with a tentative D call TRBD1 (5 bases). Germline V CDR1 and CDR2: MRHNA, SNTAGT. The CDR3 has 14 amino acids. The V and J ends lost 6 bases and 5 bases respectively, with 17 bases between them. CDR3 DNA: TGTGCCAGCAGCCCCTCTAGTGGGGCGAACGAGCAGTACTTC. This sequence encodes CASSPSSGANEQYF.

This clone was recorded a few times. V usage is TRBV18 and J usage is TRBJ1-1; D unclear. Germline V gene data show CDR1 as KGHSH and CDR2 as LQKENI. Deletions cut 5 bases from V and 1 base from J, with 8 bases between. The CDR3 is 13 amino acids. The CDR3 sequence is CASSSTSNTEAFF. The CDR3 nucleotides read TGTGCCAGCTCATCGACATCGAACACTGAAGCTTTCTTT.

This chain connects TRBV30 to TRBJ2-1, with D possibly being TRBD1 (6 bases). Germline CDR1 GTSNPN, CDR2 SVGIG (reference sequence). The CDR3 length is 14 residues. V was clipped by 7 bases and J by 4 bases, with 17 bases between them. The chain's CDR3 is CASEHRVHYNEQFF. The CDR3 nucleotides read TGTGCCTCAGAACACAGGGTTCATTACAATGAGCAGTTCTTC.

This clone was seen only a few times. The chain recombines TRBV5-1 with TRBJ1-5; 8 bases are a match to TRBD1. CDR1 and CDR2 (germline): SGHRS, YFSETQ. The CDR3 consists of 15 residues. The ends lost 5 bases at V and 2 bases at J; junction bases unmatched: 6. CDR3: CASSLSGGRNQPQHF. The CDR3 DNA follows: TGCGCCAGCAGTCTTTCAGGGGGCCGCAATCAGCCCCAGCATTTT.

The V call is TRBV5-6, the J call TRBJ2-7, with D unresolved. Per germline, CDR1 SGHDT and CDR2 YYEEEE. CDR3 size: 15 residues. Trimming took off 4 bases at V and 6 bases at J, with 20 bases between the two ends. CDR3 region: CASSRRGGRSIEQYF. The CDR3 DNA reads TGTGCCAGCAGCCGACGCGGTGGTAGGTCTATCGAGCAGTACTTC.

This clone was recorded a few times. The chain joins TRBV27 to TRBJ1-4, with unresolved D. Germline values: CDR1 MNHEY, CDR2 SMNVEV (reference sequence). The V end lost 5 bases, the J end lost 0 bases, and 10 bases lay between the germline ends. The CDR3 runs 15 residues. CDR3 sequence reads: CASSPTTATNEKLFF. CDR3 bases: TGTGCCAGCAGTCCCACCACTGCAACTAATGAAAAACTGTTTTTT.

This clone showed up just once. The rearrangement joins TRBV7-7 to TRBJ2-1; 11 nucleotides match TRBD2. There are 15 residues in the CDR3. With 5 bases clipped from V and 6 bases from J, the junction kept 6 bases outside the gene matches. Germline V lookup: CDR1 SSHAT, CDR2 FNYEAQ (reference sequence). The chain's CDR3 is CASSPTSGESNEQFF. In nucleotides, the CDR3 is TGTGCCAGCAGCCCGACTAGCGGGGAGAGCAATGAGCAGTTCTTC.

The rearrangement uses TRBV5-5 and TRBJ2-2, with 7 bases aligning to TRBD1. This CDR3 has 17 amino acids. The V gene's germline CDR1 is SGHKS and CDR2 YYEKEE (reference sequence). V lost 0 bases to trimming and J lost 6 bases; unmatched junction nucleotides: 11. The CDR3 DNA reads as TGTGCCAGCAGCTTGGCGTGGACCGGACAGGTTTCCGGGGAGCTGTTTTTT. Translating gives CASSLAWTGQVSGELFF.

The chain recombines TRBV18 with TRBJ2-1, with 11 bases that match TRBD2. The CDR3 spans 15 residues. V lost 4 bases, J lost 6 bases, and 5 bases stayed unmatched. Germline assignment: CDR1 KGHSH and CDR2 LQKENI. The CDR3 DNA is TGTGCCAGCTCACTACTAGCGGGAGTTGGCAATGAGCAGTTCTTC. This codes for CASSLLAGVGNEQFF. The variable domain in full, completed from reference TRBV18 and TRBJ2-1, reads NAGVMQNPRHLVRRRGQEARLRCSPMKGHSHVYWYRQLPEEGLKFMVYLQKENIIDESGMPKERFSAEFPKEGPSILRIQQVVRGDSAAYFCASSLLAGVGNEQFFGPGTRLTVL.

CDR3 sequence reads: CASSAGGGSGNQPQHF. CDR3 nucleotide sequence: TGTGCCAGCAGCGCCGGTGGAGGGAGCGGCAATCAGCCCCAGCATTTT. The J gene is TRBJ1-5, the V gene TRBV9; no reliable D call. CDR1 and CDR2 (germline): SGDLS, YYNGEE. The CDR3 loop spans 16 amino acids. Trimming took 3 bases from V and 2 from J, leaving 15 bases between them.

The chain carries TRBV9 and TRBJ2-7, with D perhaps matching TRBD2 (5 bases). This CDR3 spans 14 amino acids. CDR1 and CDR2 (germline): SGDLS, YYNGEE. V was cut by 3 bases and J by 0 bases, with 10 bases left in between. Written as DNA, the CDR3 is TGTGCCAGCAGCGAACATGGGAGCTCCTACGAGCAGTACTTC. Translating it yields CASSEHGSSYEQYF.

This sequence joins TRBV4-2 and TRBJ2-6, with D perhaps TRBD2 (5 bases). CDR1 LGHNA and CDR2 YNFKEQ come from the germline V gene. The V and J ends lost 4 bases and 4 bases respectively, with 20 bases between them. The CDR3 loop spans 18 amino acids. In DNA, the CDR3 is TGTGCCAGCAGCCCTGTTGCGGGCGTTACGTCCGGGGCCAACGTCCTGACTTTC. It encodes CASSPVAGVTSGANVLTF.

The chain has TRBV4-1 and TRBJ2-2; D not certain. The germline gives CDR1 MGHRA, CDR2 YSYEKL. Trimming took off 1 base at V and 6 bases at J, with 6 bases between the two ends. This CDR3 has 13 amino acids. The CDR3 bases are TGCGCCAGCAGCCAAGGACGGGCCGGGGAGCTGTTTTTT. Amino acid sequence: CASSQGRAGELFF.

The chain recombines TRBV18 with TRBJ1-1; D not certain. Trimming left V 6 bases short and J 1 base short, with 12 bases between. This CDR3 is built from 14 residues. Germline CDR1 KGHSH, CDR2 LQKENI. This CDR3 reads CASSPLRGNTEAFF. CDR3 sequence (DNA): TGTGCCAGCTCCCCTCTCCGGGGGAACACTGAAGCTTTCTTT.

This chain uses TRBV10-3 with TRBJ2-7; D may be TRBD1 (6 bases). This CDR3 contains 13 residues. Trimming removed 5 bases at V and 2 bases at J, with 10 bases between. The germline gives CDR1 ENHRY, CDR2 SYGVKD. The DNA for the CDR3 is TGTGCCATCAGTTTTGACAGGACCTACGAGCAGTACTTC. Amino acids: CAISFDRTYEQYF.